The 27 T cell receptor beta chains reported below all come from one sample, sequenced in a study of blood T cell repertoires in COVID-19. Here immunoSEQ multiplex PCR was the method, and the copy in TCRdb shows in-frame clones only, minus some. Among about 74,000 clones listed, more than 75% were seen once. The sample consisted of peripheral blood. These receptors all come from a man aged 45 to 65 with acute or convalescent COVID-19.

The V call is TRBV28, the J call TRBJ2-7; tentative D call: TRBD1 (6 bases). This CDR3 has 15 amino acids. V lost 5 bases and J lost 4, with 18 bases in between. CDR1 MDHEN and CDR2 SYDVKM come from the germline V gene. The CDR3 here is CASSPRDTGTYEQYF. CDR3 coding DNA: TGTGCCAGCAGTCCTCGGGACACCGGCACGTACGAGCAGTACTTC.

The rearrangement uses TRBV7-2 and TRBJ2-1; TRBD2 is a possible D gene (6 bases). CDR1 SGHTA and CDR2 FQGNSA come from the germline V gene. The CDR3 spans 15 residues. Between the trimmed V and J ends, which lost 4 bases and 3 bases, there was a span of 13 bases. CDR3 sequence: CASSSGVGLYNEQFF. The CDR3 DNA is TGTGCCAGCAGCTCGGGGGTGGGCCTCTACAATGAGCAGTTCTTC.

DNA of the CDR3: TGTGCCAGCAGCGGAGACGGAAATTCACCCCTCCACTTT. It translates to CASSGDGNSPLHF. The chain uses TRBV11-2 and TRBJ1-6; no definite D call. The V gene lost 5 bases and the J gene lost 7 bases, with 9 bases spanning the gap. This CDR3 is 13 amino acids long. CDR1 is SGHAT, CDR2 FQNNGV, per germline.

The chain links TRBV19 to TRBJ2-3, with 10 bases fitting TRBD2. J was trimmed by 6 bases and V by 3 bases; bases with no gene match: 3. The CDR3 runs 14 residues. Germline V gives CDR1 LNHDA, CDR2 SQIVND (reference sequence). The CDR3 loop is CASSIPSGSDTQYF. CDR3 nucleotides: TGTGCCAGTAGTATTCCTAGCGGGAGTGATACGCAGTATTTT.

The J gene is TRBJ2-4, the V gene TRBV29-1; weak D call: TRBD1 (6 bases). V was trimmed by 5 bases and J by 8 bases, leaving 10 bases between them. Germline V gives CDR1 SQVTM, CDR2 ANQGSEA. This CDR3 has 11 residues. This CDR3 reads CSVPRGDIQYF. CDR3 nucleotide sequence: TGCAGCGTTCCCAGGGGTGACATTCAGTACTTC. The full variable domain, in which reference TRBV29-1 and TRBJ2-4 provide the parts outside the CDR3, is SAVISQKPSRDICQRGTSLTIQCQVDSQVTMMFWYRQQPGQSLTLIATANQGSEATYESGFVIDKFPISRPNLTFSTLTVSNMSPEDSSIYLCSVPRGDIQYFGAGTRLSVL.

V and J are TRBV27 and TRBJ1-5, with TRBD1 identical over 10 bases. The CDR3 runs 14 residues. Trimming at V came to 5 bases and at J to 7 bases, leaving 5 bases not matched to a gene. Germline-derived CDR1 and CDR2 are MNHEY and SMNVEV (reference sequence). CDR3 in amino acids: CASSGGTGVQPQHF. Written as DNA, the CDR3 is TGTGCCAGCAGTGGGGGGACAGGGGTCCAGCCCCAGCATTTT.

The DNA of the CDR3 is TGTGCCAGCAGTTACATTTTCAGCGGGAGTTACAATGAGCAGTTCTTC. It encodes CASSYIFSGSYNEQFF. This sequence joins TRBV6-5 and TRBJ2-1; 8 bases line up with TRBD2. From germline, CDR1 is MNHEY and CDR2 SVGAGI. There are 16 residues in the CDR3. J lost 4 bases, V lost 2 bases, and 7 bases had no gene match.

V gene TRBV29-1 combines with J gene TRBJ2-1, with D possibly matching TRBD2 (6 bases). CDR1 and CDR2 (germline): SQVTM, ANQGSEA. Deletions cut 3 bases from V and 4 bases from J, with 19 bases between. The CDR3 is 16 residues long. CDR3 coding DNA: TGCAGCGTTGAGTCCCTGGCGGGAACAAAATACAATGAGCAGTTCTTC. Amino acid sequence: CSVESLAGTKYNEQFF.

This clone was seen more than once but under ten times. This chain uses TRBV5-5 with TRBJ2-1, with a weak D call TRBD2 (5 bases). This CDR3 has 14 residues. Trimming took off 4 bases at V and 8 bases at J, with 16 bases between the two ends. CDR1 and CDR2 from the germline V gene are SGHKS and YYEKEE (reference sequence). In DNA form, the CDR3 reads TGTGCCAGCAGCCCTAGAACTAGTGAGGATGAGCAGTTCTTC. The encoded protein is CASSPRTSEDEQFF.

The chain recombines TRBV24-1 with TRBJ1-2, with a possible D match to TRBD1 (6 bases). The V gene's germline CDR1 is KGHDR and CDR2 SFDVKD. This CDR3 spans 14 amino acids. The V end lost 4 bases, the J end lost 3 bases, and 11 bases lay between the germline ends. The CDR3 protein is CATSDPTGYYGYTF. In DNA form, the CDR3 reads TGTGCCACCAGTGACCCAACAGGGTACTATGGCTACACCTTC.

The gene calls are TRBV20-1 and TRBJ2-4; 9 positions agree with TRBD2. J gave up 6 bases and V 3 bases, and 9 bases lay outside the gene matches. This CDR3 is built from 15 residues. Germline V gene lookup returns CDR1 DFQATT and CDR2 SNEGSKA (reference sequence). The CDR3 DNA is TGCAGTGCTAGTTTGCGGGAGGGGTGGAGAAACATTCAGTACTTC. This translates into CSASLREGWRNIQYF.

This rearrangement joins TRBV24-1 to TRBJ2-1, with 7 bases matching TRBD2. CDR1 is KGHDR and CDR2 is SFDVKD in the germline V gene. The CDR3 covers 17 residues. The junction had 6 bases not matched to a gene; V was cut back by 1 base and J by 1 base. CDR3: CATSDLGTSDSYNEQFF. In DNA form, the CDR3 reads TGTGCCACCAGTGATTTAGGTACTAGCGATTCCTACAATGAGCAGTTCTTC.

This clone appeared a few times. Here the CDR3 reads CASRTSGGYEQYF. The CDR3, as DNA: TGTGCCAGTAGGACTAGCGGAGGCTACGAGCAGTACTTC. V and J are TRBV19 and TRBJ2-7; 9 nucleotides agree with TRBD2. This CDR3 has 13 amino acids. Germline lookup yields CDR1 LNHDA and CDR2 SQIVND (reference sequence). J gave up 3 bases and V 6 bases, and 3 bases lay outside the gene matches.

The chain combines TRBV27 with TRBJ2-2; 7 bases match TRBD1. This CDR3 is 18 amino acids long. Germline CDR1 MNHEY, CDR2 SMNVEV (reference sequence). Unmatched junction bases numbered 16, after V lost 2 bases and J lost 7 bases. CDR3 loop: CASSLSRGQQWVVGELFF. Here the CDR3 DNA reads TGTGCCAGCAGTTTAAGTCGGGGACAGCAGTGGGTAGTCGGGGAGCTGTTTTTT.

The chain uses TRBV6-1 and TRBJ2-3; D is possibly TRBD1 (5 bases). CDR3 length: 13 amino acids. V was clipped by 1 base and J by 9 bases, with 11 bases between them. CDR1 is MNHNS, CDR2 SASEGT, per germline. The CDR3 loop reads CASSEDGAGTQYF. As DNA, the CDR3 is TGTGCCAGCAGTGAAGATGGGGCAGGGACGCAGTATTTT.

This chain uses TRBV12-1 with TRBJ1-1; no DNA check was done on the table's D call, TRBD1. TRBV12-1 corresponds to a pseudogene. The CDR3 is made up of 14 amino acids. CDR3 residues: CASTRGRGSTEAFF. In nucleotides, the CDR3 is TGTGCCAGCACGAGGGGTAGGGGGAGCACTGAAGCTTTCTTT.

The rearrangement links TRBV9 to TRBJ1-6; D is uncertain. Germline-derived CDR1 and CDR2 are SGDLS and YYNGEE. Deletions cut 0 bases from V and 7 bases from J, with 11 bases between. The CDR3 sequence is 15 residues long. The CDR3 DNA reads TGTGCCAGCAGCGTAGCTGTGGCGGGGAATTCACCCCTCCACTTT. Protein sequence: CASSVAVAGNSPLHF.

The chain uses TRBV5-1 and TRBJ2-1; weak D call: TRBD1 (6 bases). The CDR3 has 15 residues. V lost 4 bases and J 4 bases, leaving 15 bases between the germline ends. Germline V gene lookup returns CDR1 SGHRS and CDR2 YFSETQ. The chain's CDR3 is CASSSDRDTYNEQFF. The CDR3 nucleotides read TGCGCCAGCAGCAGTGACCGGGACACGTACAATGAGCAGTTCTTC.

The chain combines TRBV6-2 or TRBV6-3 with TRBJ1-6; possible D gene TRBD1, 6 bases. The germline V and J ends were trimmed by 4 bases and 8 bases, with 18 bases remaining between them. The CDR3 runs to 16 residues. The germline V gene encodes CDR1 MNHEY and CDR2 SVGEGT. CDR3 amino acids: CASSSLDRTGHSPLHF. DNA of the CDR3: TGTGCCAGCAGTTCCCTCGACAGAACAGGGCATTCACCCCTCCACTTT.

The table lists this clone with a few counts. V and J are TRBV7-3 and TRBJ2-1; TRBD2 aligns across 12 bases. From germline, CDR1 is SGHTA and CDR2 FQGTGA. This CDR3 is built from 13 residues. The V and J ends lost 8 bases and 4 bases, in that order; junction bases with no gene match: 0. The CDR3 nucleotides read TGTGCCAGCGGACTAGCGGGGTACAATGAGCAGTTCTTC. Translated, it gives CASGLAGYNEQFF.

This rearrangement joins TRBV28 to TRBJ1-5; 10 bases line up with TRBD1. V dropped 7 bases and J dropped 1; count of bases not matched to a gene: 7. The germline gives CDR1 MDHEN, CDR2 SYDVKM. The CDR3 is 16 residues long. As DNA, the CDR3 is TGTGCCAGCAATAAAAGGGACAGGGGCAGCAATCAGCCCCAGCATTTT. Its translation is CASNKRDRGSNQPQHF.

The V gene is TRBV4-1, the J gene TRBJ2-2; D ambiguous. Germline CDR1 reads MGHRA; CDR2 reads YSYEKL. Trimming removed 0 bases at V and 6 bases at J, with 8 bases between. The CDR3 totals 14 residues. This CDR3 is CASSQDRSPGELFF. CDR3 DNA sequence: TGCGCCAGCAGCCAAGATCGGAGTCCCGGGGAGCTGTTTTTT.

The chain links TRBV2 to TRBJ1-6; D ambiguous. The CDR3 has 15 amino acids. CDR1 and CDR2 (germline): SNHLY, FYNNEI. Trimming shortened V by 0 bases and J by 9 bases, and 12 bases separated the two germline ends. The CDR3 nucleotides read TGTGCCAGCAGTGAAGCGCTTACGGTTGGTTCACCCCTCCACTTT. Translating gives CASSEALTVGSPLHF. The complete variable domain, with remaining parts taken from reference TRBV2 and TRBJ1-6, reads EPEVTQTPSHQVTQMGQEVILRCVPISNHLYFYWYRQILGQKVEFLVSFYNNEISEKSEIFDDQFSVERPDGSNFTLKIRSTKLEDSAMYFCASSEALTVGSPLHFGNGTRLTVT.

The rearrangement uses TRBV30 and TRBJ2-2, with 11 bases matching TRBD2. CDR1 GTSNPN and CDR2 SVGIG come from the germline V gene (reference sequence). The V gene end was trimmed by 0 bases and the J gene end by 0 bases; junction bases not matched to a gene: 3. This CDR3 has 17 residues. The CDR3 protein is CAWSVLAGVPNTGELFF. Here the CDR3 DNA reads TGTGCCTGGAGTGTACTAGCGGGGGTCCCGAACACCGGGGAGCTGTTTTTT.

The gene calls are TRBV19 and TRBJ2-3; a weak D match, TRBD1 (5 bases). The CDR3 spans 17 residues. Germline-derived CDR1 and CDR2 are LNHDA and SQIVND (reference sequence). V dropped 6 bases and J dropped 4 bases, with 23 bases sitting between them. CDR3 amino acids: CASSLPRQGMAPDTQYF. CDR3 in DNA: TGTGCCAGTAGCCTCCCGAGGCAGGGAATGGCTCCAGATACGCAGTATTTT.

This chain links TRBV4-1 with TRBJ2-1, with 7 nucleotides matching TRBD1. The CDR3 length is 13 residues. Trimming cost V 1 base and J 9 bases; bases outside gene matches: 3. The germline V gene encodes CDR1 MGHRA and CDR2 YSYEKL. Written as DNA, the CDR3 is TGCGCCAGCAGCCAAGTGGCAGGGGGTGAGCAGTTCTTC. As protein: CASSQVAGGEQFF.

The J gene is TRBJ1-6, the V gene TRBV7-3; 7 nucleotides agree with TRBD1. The CDR3 runs to 14 residues. Germline V gene sequence: CDR1 SGHTA, CDR2 FQGTGA. Losses at the gene ends were 10 bases for V and 10 bases for J; bases not matched to a gene: 13. CDR3 loop: CATRQGSAGSPLHF. CDR3 nucleotide sequence: TGTGCCACCCGACAGGGTTCTGCGGGATCACCCCTCCACTTT.